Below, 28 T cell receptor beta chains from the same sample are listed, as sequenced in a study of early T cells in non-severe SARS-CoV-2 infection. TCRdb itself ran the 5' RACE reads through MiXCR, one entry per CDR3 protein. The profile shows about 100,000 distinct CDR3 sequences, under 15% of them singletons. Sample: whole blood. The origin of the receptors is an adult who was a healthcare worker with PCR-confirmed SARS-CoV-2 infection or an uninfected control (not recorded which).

The CDR3 region is CASSYSRGASQETQYF. CDR3 coding DNA: TGTGCCAGCAGTTACTCAAGGGGGGCCTCCCAAGAGACCCAGTACTTC. The J gene is TRBJ2-5, the V gene TRBV6-2 or TRBV6-3; the D call may be TRBD1 or TRBD2 (6 bases each). Trimming removed 0 bases at V and 1 base at J, with 12 bases between. The CDR3 length is 16 residues. Germline V gene sequence: CDR1 MNHEY, CDR2 SVGEGT.

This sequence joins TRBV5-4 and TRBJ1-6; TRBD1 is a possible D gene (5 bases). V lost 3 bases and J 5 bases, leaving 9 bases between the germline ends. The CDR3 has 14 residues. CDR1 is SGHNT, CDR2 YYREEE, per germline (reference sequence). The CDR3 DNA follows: TGTGCCAGCAGCTCTCGACAGAATAATTCACCCCTCCACTTT. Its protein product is CASSSRQNNSPLHF.

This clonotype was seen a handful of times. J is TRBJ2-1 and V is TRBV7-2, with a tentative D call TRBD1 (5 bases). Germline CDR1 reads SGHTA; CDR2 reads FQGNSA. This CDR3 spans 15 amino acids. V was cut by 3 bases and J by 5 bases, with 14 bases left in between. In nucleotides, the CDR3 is TGTGCCAGCAGCTTGCCGGCAGGGCTTCACAATGAGCAGTTCTTC. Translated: CASSLPAGLHNEQFF.

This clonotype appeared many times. The CDR3: CASSLQTSGSTDTQYF. CDR3 coding DNA: TGTGCCAGCAGCCTCCAGACTAGCGGTTCCACAGATACGCAGTATTTT. This chain connects TRBV9 to TRBJ2-3; TRBD2 aligns across 9 bases. Germline V gene sequence: CDR1 SGDLS, CDR2 YYNGEE. V was pared by 4 bases and J by 2 bases, with 8 bases of the junction left unmatched. This CDR3 contains 16 residues.

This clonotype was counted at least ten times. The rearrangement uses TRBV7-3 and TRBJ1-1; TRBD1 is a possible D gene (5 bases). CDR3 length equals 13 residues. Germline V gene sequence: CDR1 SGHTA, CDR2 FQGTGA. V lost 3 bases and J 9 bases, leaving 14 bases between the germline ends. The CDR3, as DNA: TGTGCCAGCAGCTTGACAGCTGGGGTGAAAGCTTTCTTT. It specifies CASSLTAGVKAFF.

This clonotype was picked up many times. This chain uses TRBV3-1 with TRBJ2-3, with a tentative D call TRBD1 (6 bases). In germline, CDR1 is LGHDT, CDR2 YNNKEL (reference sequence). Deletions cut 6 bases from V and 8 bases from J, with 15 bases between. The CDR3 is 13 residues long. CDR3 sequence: CASRGASSGTQYF. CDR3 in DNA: TGTGCCAGCAGGGGGGCCAGCTCGGGTACGCAGTATTTT.

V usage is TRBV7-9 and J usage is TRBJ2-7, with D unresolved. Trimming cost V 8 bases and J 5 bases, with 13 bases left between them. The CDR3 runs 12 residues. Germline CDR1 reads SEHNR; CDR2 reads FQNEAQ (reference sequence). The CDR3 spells CASGPLGDEQYF. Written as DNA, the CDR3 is TGTGCCAGCGGACCCCTGGGTGACGAGCAGTACTTC.

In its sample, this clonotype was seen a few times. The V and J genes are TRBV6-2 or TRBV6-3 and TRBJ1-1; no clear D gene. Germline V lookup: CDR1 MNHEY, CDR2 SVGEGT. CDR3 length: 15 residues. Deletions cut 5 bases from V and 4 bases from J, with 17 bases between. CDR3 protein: CASSRLSTTSTEAFF. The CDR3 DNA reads TGTGCCAGCAGTAGACTGTCCACAACCTCCACTGAAGCTTTCTTT.

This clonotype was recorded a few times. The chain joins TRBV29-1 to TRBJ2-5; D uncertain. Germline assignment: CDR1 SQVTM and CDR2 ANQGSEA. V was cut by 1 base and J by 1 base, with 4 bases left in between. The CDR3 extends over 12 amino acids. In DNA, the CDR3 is TGCAGCGTTGAAGGACTCCAAGAGACCCAGTACTTC. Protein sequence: CSVEGLQETQYF.

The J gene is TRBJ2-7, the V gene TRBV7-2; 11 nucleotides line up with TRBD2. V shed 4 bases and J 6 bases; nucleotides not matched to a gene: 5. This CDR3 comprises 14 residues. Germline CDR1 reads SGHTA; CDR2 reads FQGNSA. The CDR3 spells CASSSRLAGREQYF. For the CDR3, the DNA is TGTGCCAGCAGCTCCCGACTAGCGGGGCGCGAGCAGTACTTC.

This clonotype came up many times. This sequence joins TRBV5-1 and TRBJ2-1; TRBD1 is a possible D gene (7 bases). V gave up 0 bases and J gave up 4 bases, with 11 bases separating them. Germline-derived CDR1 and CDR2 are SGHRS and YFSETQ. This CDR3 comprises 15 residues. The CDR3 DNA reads TGCGCCAGCAGCTTGGGCGGGACAGTGTACAATGAGCAGTTCTTC. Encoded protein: CASSLGGTVYNEQFF. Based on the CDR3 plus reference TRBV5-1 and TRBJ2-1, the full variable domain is KAGVTQTPRYLIKTRGQQVTLSCSPISGHRSVSWYQQTPGQGLQFLFEYFSETQRNKGNFPGRFSGRQFSNSRSEMNVSTLELGDSALYLCASSLGGTVYNEQFFGPGTRLTVL.

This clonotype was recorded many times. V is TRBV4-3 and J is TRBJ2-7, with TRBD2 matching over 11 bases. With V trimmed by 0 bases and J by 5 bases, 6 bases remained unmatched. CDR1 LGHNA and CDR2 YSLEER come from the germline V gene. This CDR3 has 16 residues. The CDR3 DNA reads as TGCGCCAGCAGCCAAGATAGCGGGGGGGCCATCAACGAGCAGTACTTC. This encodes CASSQDSGGAINEQYF.

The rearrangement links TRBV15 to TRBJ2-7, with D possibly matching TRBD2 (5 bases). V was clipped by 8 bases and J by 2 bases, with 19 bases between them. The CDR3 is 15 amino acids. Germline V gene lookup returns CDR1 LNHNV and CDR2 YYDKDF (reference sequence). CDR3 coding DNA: TGTGCCACCCAGATAGGACCGGGGTTTGCCTACGAGCAGTACTTC. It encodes CATQIGPGFAYEQYF.

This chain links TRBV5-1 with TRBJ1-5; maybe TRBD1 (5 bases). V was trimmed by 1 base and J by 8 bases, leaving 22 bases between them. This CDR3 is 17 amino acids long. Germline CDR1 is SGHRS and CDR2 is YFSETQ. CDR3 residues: CASSLRYPRGPREPQHF. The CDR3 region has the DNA TGCGCCAGCAGCTTGAGGTATCCCCGGGGCCCTCGGGAGCCCCAGCATTTT.

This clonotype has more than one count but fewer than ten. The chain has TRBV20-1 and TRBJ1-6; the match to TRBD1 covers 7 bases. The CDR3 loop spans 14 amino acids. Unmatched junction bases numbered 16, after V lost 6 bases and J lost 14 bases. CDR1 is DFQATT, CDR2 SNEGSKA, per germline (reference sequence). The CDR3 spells CSAPSRQGLSALHF. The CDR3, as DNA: TGCAGTGCCCCTTCACGACAGGGACTCAGCGCCCTCCACTTT.

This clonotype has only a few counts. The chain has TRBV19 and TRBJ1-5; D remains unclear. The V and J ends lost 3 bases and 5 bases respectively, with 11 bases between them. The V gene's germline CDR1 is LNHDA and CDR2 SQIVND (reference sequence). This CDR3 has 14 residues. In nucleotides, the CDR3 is TGTGCCAGTAGTATGCCCAGATCCGATCAGCCCCAGCATTTT. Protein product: CASSMPRSDQPQHF.

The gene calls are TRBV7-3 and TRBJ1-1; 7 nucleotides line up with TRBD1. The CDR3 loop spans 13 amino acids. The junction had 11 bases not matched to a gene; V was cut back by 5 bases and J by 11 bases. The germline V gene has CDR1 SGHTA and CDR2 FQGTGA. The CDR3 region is CASSQRQGWRAFF. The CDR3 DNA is TGTGCCAGCAGCCAACGACAGGGTTGGCGCGCTTTCTTT.

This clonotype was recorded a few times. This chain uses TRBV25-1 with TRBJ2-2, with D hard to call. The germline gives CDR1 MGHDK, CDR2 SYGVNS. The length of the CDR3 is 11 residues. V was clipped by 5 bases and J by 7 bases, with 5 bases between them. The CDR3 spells CASSFGGELFF. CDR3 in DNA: TGTGCCAGCAGTTTTGGCGGGGAGCTGTTTTTT.

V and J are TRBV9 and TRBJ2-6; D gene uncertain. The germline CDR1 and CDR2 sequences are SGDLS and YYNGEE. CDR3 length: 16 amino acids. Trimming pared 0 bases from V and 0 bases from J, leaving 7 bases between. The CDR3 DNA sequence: TGTGCCAGCAGCGTAGGGATGAACTCTGGGGCCAACGTCCTGACTTTC. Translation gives CASSVGMNSGANVLTF.

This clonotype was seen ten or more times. The CDR3: CSVTGETQYF. Here the CDR3 DNA reads TGCAGCGTGACTGGGGAGACCCAGTACTTC. This chain links TRBV29-1 with TRBJ2-5; D unclear. Germline assignment: CDR1 SQVTM and CDR2 ANQGSEA. The V end was cut by 6 bases, the J end by 5 bases, with 7 bases between. This CDR3 is built from 10 residues.

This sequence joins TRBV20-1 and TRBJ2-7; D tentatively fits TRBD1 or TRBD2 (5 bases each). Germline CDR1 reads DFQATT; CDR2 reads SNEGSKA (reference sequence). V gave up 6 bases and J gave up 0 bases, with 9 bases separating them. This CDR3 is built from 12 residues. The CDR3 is CSATGHSYEQYF. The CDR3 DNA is TGCAGTGCGACGGGGCACTCCTACGAGCAGTACTTC.

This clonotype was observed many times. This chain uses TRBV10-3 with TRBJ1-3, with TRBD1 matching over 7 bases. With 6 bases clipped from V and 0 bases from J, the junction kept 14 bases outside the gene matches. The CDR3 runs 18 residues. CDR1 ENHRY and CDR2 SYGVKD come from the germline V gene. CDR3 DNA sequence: TGTGCCATCAGCCTGACAGGACAGGCGTTAAGCTCTGGAAACACCATATATTTT. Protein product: CAISLTGQALSSGNTIYF.

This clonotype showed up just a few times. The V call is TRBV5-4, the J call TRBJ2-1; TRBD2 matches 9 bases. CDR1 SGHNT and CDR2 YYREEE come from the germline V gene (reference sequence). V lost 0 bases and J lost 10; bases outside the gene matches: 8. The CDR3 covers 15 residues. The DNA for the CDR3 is TGTGCCAGCAGCTTGGTGGCGGGGGGGCTGGGAGAGCAGTTCTTC. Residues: CASSLVAGGLGEQFF.

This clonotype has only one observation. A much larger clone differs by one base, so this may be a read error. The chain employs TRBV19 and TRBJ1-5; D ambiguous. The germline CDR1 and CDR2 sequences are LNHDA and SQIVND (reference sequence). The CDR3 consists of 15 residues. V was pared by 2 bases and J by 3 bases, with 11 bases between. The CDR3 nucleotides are TGTGCCAGTAGTATATGTGGCAATTACAATCAGCCCCAGCATTTT. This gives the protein CASSICGNYNQPQHF.

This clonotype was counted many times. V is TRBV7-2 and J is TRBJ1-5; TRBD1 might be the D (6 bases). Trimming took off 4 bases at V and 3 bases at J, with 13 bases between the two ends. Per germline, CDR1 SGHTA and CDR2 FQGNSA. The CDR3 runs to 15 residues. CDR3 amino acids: CASSSHPGANQPQHF. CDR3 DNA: TGTGCCAGCAGCTCCCACCCAGGGGCCAATCAGCCCCAGCATTTT.

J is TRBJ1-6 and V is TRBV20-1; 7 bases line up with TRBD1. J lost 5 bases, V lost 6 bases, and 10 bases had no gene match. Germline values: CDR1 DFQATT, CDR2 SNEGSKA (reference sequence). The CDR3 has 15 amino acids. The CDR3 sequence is CSAATGATNNSPLHF. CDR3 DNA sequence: TGCAGTGCCGCCACAGGGGCAACCAATAATTCACCCCTCCACTTT.

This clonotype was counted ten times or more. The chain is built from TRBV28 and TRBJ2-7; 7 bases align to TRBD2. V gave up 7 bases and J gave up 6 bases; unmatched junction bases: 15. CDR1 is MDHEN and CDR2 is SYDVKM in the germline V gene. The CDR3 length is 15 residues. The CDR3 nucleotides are TGTGCCAGCACCGACGCCCGGGACTATTCCCGCGAGCAGTACTTC. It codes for CASTDARDYSREQYF.

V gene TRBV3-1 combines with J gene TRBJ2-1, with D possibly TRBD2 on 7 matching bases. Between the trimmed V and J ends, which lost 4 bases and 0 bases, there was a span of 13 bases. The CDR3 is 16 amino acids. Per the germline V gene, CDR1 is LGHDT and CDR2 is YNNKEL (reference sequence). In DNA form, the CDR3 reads TGTGCCAGCAGCCCTAAGGGGGGGAGCTCCTACAATGAGCAGTTCTTC. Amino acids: CASSPKGGSSYNEQFF.